These 28 T cell receptor beta chains were sequenced from one sample in a study of T cell responses to AZD1222 COVID-19 vaccine. This table comes from immunoSEQ multiplex PCR, and its TCRdb copy is limited to in-frame clones, with some not included. The data contain under 150,000 clones, 92% of them seen just once; the ten biggest clones take up roughly 10%. The sample in question was peripheral blood, obtained 28 days after the second AZD1222 dose. The source of these receptors is an adult who received the AZD1222 COVID-19 vaccine.

The gene calls are TRBV5-1 and TRBJ1-6; 9 bases agree with TRBD1. V lost 4 bases and J lost 6; bases outside the gene matches: 5. Germline CDR1 and CDR2: SGHRS and YFSETQ. The CDR3 sequence is 15 residues long. CDR3 bases: TGCGCCAGCAGCCCCAGGGGACAGGGTAATTCACCCCTCCACTTT. Protein product: CASSPRGQGNSPLHF.

The J gene is TRBJ1-4, the V gene TRBV6-2 or TRBV6-3, with 9 nucleotides matching TRBD1. The CDR3 is 17 residues long. Trimming cost V 4 bases and J 0 bases; bases outside gene matches: 6. The germline CDR1 and CDR2 sequences are MNHEY and SVGEGT. DNA of the CDR3: TGTGCCAGCAGTTGGGACAGGGAAGACTCAACTAATGAAAAACTGTTTTTT. Protein product: CASSWDREDSTNEKLFF.

The chain uses TRBV6-5 and TRBJ1-2, with D uncertain. Trimming pared 4 bases from V and 4 bases from J, leaving 4 bases between. This CDR3 comprises 11 residues. Germline CDR1 reads MNHEY; CDR2 reads SVGAGI. The CDR3, as DNA: TGTGCCAGCAGTTCCCGCTATGGCTACACCTTC. Its protein is CASSSRYGYTF.

The rearrangement links TRBV14 to TRBJ2-7; no clear D gene. Trimming took 1 base from V and 5 from J, leaving 9 bases between them. The germline gives CDR1 SGHDN, CDR2 FVKESK. The CDR3 contains 13 residues. The CDR3 nucleotides read TGTGCCAGCAGCCAAGCAGCCGTGAACGAGCAGTACTTC. Residues: CASSQAAVNEQYF.

V gene TRBV28 combines with J gene TRBJ2-2, with D perhaps TRBD2 (5 bases). The V and J ends lost 2 bases and 7 bases respectively, with 5 bases between them. The length of the CDR3 is 12 residues. The germline V gene encodes CDR1 MDHEN and CDR2 SYDVKM. The CDR3 nucleotides read TGTGCCAGCAGTTTACGGGGCGGGGAGCTGTTTTTT. Its protein is CASSLRGGELFF. The whole variable domain, remainder taken from reference TRBV28 and TRBJ2-2, is DVKVTQSSRYLVKRTGEKVFLECVQDMDHENMFWYRQDPGLGLRLIYFSYDVKMKEKGDIPEGYSVSREKKERFSLILESASTNQTSMYLCASSLRGGELFFGEGSRLTVL.

The chain has TRBV9 and TRBJ1-1; 7 bases are shared with TRBD1. This CDR3 has 14 residues. The germline CDR1 and CDR2 sequences are SGDLS and YYNGEE. Losses at the gene ends were 5 bases for V and 5 bases for J; bases not matched to a gene: 9. CDR3 in amino acids: CASSSQGGRTEAFF. CDR3 bases: TGTGCCAGCAGTAGTCAGGGGGGAAGGACTGAAGCTTTCTTT.

Here the CDR3 reads CASSAGTGPTNYGYTF. The CDR3 nucleotides are TGTGCCAGCAGTGCGGGGACAGGGCCTACTAACTATGGCTACACCTTC. V is TRBV6-1 and J is TRBJ1-2; TRBD1 matches 9 bases. With V trimmed by 4 bases and J by 0 bases, 6 bases remained unmatched. The CDR3 extends over 16 amino acids. CDR1 and CDR2 (germline): MNHNS, SASEGT.

V and J are TRBV7-9 and TRBJ1-5, with D uncertain. The CDR3 has 13 amino acids. Germline CDR1 SEHNR, CDR2 FQNEAQ (reference sequence). The V gene lost 1 base and the J gene lost 5 bases, with 6 bases spanning the gap. The CDR3 sequence is CASSLGPYQPQHF. The CDR3 DNA reads TGTGCCAGCAGCTTAGGGCCCTATCAGCCCCAGCATTTT.

The CDR3 DNA reads as TGTGCCAGCAGCTTATCTGCCGTCCCCGAGCAGTACTTC. Its protein product is CASSLSAVPEQYF. The chain couples TRBV5-4 to TRBJ2-7; no definite D call. CDR1 and CDR2 (germline): SGHNT, YYREEE (reference sequence). Trimming took 2 bases from V and 6 from J, leaving 12 bases between them. This CDR3 comprises 13 residues.

J is TRBJ2-6 and V is TRBV15; D may be TRBD1 (6 bases). V lost 0 bases and J 2 bases, leaving 11 bases between the germline ends. Germline V lookup: CDR1 LNHNV, CDR2 YYDKDF (reference sequence). The CDR3 is 17 residues long. The CDR3 is CATSRDSGVTGANVLTF. The CDR3 DNA reads TGTGCCACCAGCAGAGATTCAGGGGTCACTGGGGCCAACGTCCTGACTTTC.

The chain is built from TRBV21-1 and TRBJ2-1; the tabulated D call, TRBD2, remains unverified against the DNA. TRBV21-1 represents a pseudogene. This CDR3 has 15 amino acids. In nucleotides, the CDR3 is TGTGCCAGCCCCTCGTGGCTAGCGAAATACAATGAGCAGTTCTTC. It encodes CASPSWLAKYNEQFF.

The rearrangement links TRBV29-1 to TRBJ1-2; D is unresolved. The CDR3 has 14 residues. Per the germline V gene, CDR1 is SQVTM and CDR2 is ANQGSEA. Trimming pared 6 bases from V and 7 bases from J, leaving 21 bases between. The CDR3 DNA follows: TGCAGCGTCGCCCCGATGAGCGAATCATTTGGCTACACCTTC. This codes for CSVAPMSESFGYTF.

This clone was detected only once. The rearrangement uses TRBV7-7 and TRBJ2-2, with D possibly TRBD1 on 6 matching bases. This CDR3 has 16 amino acids. V shed 5 bases and J shed 4 bases, with 17 bases lying between them. Germline loops: CDR1 SSHAT, CDR2 FNYEAQ (reference sequence). The CDR3 nucleotides are TGTGCCAGCAGCCCACTCAGGGGAAAGGGCACCGGGGAGCTGTTTTTT. Translating it yields CASSPLRGKGTGELFF. The complete variable domain, with remaining parts taken from reference TRBV7-7 and TRBJ2-2, reads GAGVSQSPRYKVTKRGQDVTLRCDPISSHATLYWYQQALGQGPEFLTYFNYEAQPDKSGLPSDRFSAERPEGSISTLTIQRTEQRDSAMYRCASSPLRGKGTGELFFGEGSRLTVL.

In this sample, this clone turned up once. The chain links TRBV9 to TRBJ1-6, with D perhaps matching TRBD1 (6 bases). Germline lookup yields CDR1 SGDLS and CDR2 YYNGEE. V lost 0 bases and J 6 bases, leaving 10 bases between the germline ends. The CDR3 contains 15 residues. CDR3 coding DNA: TGTGCCAGCAGCGTAGGGGGGCTTGGTAATTCACCCCTCCACTTT. This codes for CASSVGGLGNSPLHF.

J is TRBJ2-1 and V is TRBV6-1; possibly TRBD2 for D (6 bases). V was clipped by 3 bases and J by 8 bases, with 26 bases between them. The CDR3 contains 18 residues. Germline CDR1 MNHNS, CDR2 SASEGT. CDR3 DNA: TGTGCCAGCAGTGACCCGATCCGGGACTCCCGAATGAGCGATGAGCAGTTCTTC. It specifies CASSDPIRDSRMSDEQFF.

This clone was seen only once. The V gene is TRBV15, the J gene TRBJ1-4; D might be TRBD1 (5 bases). Looked up from germline, CDR1 is LNHNV and CDR2 is YYDKDF (reference sequence). V dropped 0 bases and J dropped 7 bases, with 15 bases sitting between them. The CDR3 sequence is 16 residues long. CDR3 nucleotides: TGTGCCACCAGCAGAGATCGAGAGGGGCGGGCTGAAAAACTGTTTTTT. Protein sequence: CATSRDREGRAEKLFF.

This chain links TRBV28 with TRBJ2-3; no firm D call. V shed 4 bases and J shed 5 bases, with 13 bases lying between them. The CDR3 has 14 amino acids. CDR1 is MDHEN, CDR2 SYDVKM, per germline. The CDR3 DNA sequence: TGTGCCAGCAGTTCTAGGCACGGCAAAGATACGCAGTATTTT. Amino acid sequence: CASSSRHGKDTQYF. The full variable domain, its missing parts supplied by reference TRBV28 and TRBJ2-3, is DVKVTQSSRYLVKRTGEKVFLECVQDMDHENMFWYRQDPGLGLRLIYFSYDVKMKEKGDIPEGYSVSREKKERFSLILESASTNQTSMYLCASSSRHGKDTQYFGPGTRLTVL.

The chain has TRBV24-1 and TRBJ2-3, with D maybe TRBD1 (7 bases). The CDR3 spans 18 residues. Per germline, CDR1 KGHDR and CDR2 SFDVKD. Trimming cost V 2 bases and J 1 base, with 18 bases left between them. The CDR3 coding sequence is TGTGCCACCAGTGATTATGCGGAGGGGGCTTCGGGCACAGATACGCAGTATTTT. Amino acid sequence: CATSDYAEGASGTDTQYF.

CDR3 amino acids: CATSDPGTSGADTQYF. The CDR3 DNA sequence: TGTGCCACCAGTGACCCCGGGACTAGCGGGGCAGATACGCAGTATTTT. This sequence joins TRBV24-1 and TRBJ2-3; 13 nucleotides align to TRBD2. The CDR3 has 16 amino acids. Looked up from germline, CDR1 is KGHDR and CDR2 is SFDVKD. J was trimmed by 4 bases and V by 4 bases; bases with no gene match: 4.

The chain recombines TRBV19 with TRBJ2-5; TRBD2 might be the D (5 bases). The CDR3 extends over 13 amino acids. Trimming removed 5 bases from V and 4 bases from J, with 11 bases in between. The V gene's germline CDR1 is LNHDA and CDR2 SQIVND (reference sequence). The CDR3 region has the DNA TGTGCCAGTAGTCCGATACGGGGAGAGACCCAGTACTTC. Amino acids: CASSPIRGETQYF.

This clone was seen just once. The rearrangement joins TRBV13 to TRBJ1-1; D gene uncertain. Deletions cut 2 bases from V and 12 bases from J, with 13 bases between. CDR1 is PRHDT and CDR2 is FYEKMQ in the germline V gene (reference sequence). The CDR3 contains 12 residues. CDR3 residues: CASSLQPGMSFF. In DNA, the CDR3 is TGTGCCAGCAGCTTACAGCCGGGTATGTCTTTCTTT.

The gene calls are TRBV12-3 or TRBV12-4 and TRBJ2-2, with unresolved D. Trimming stripped 7 bases from V and 0 bases from J, with 6 bases between. The CDR3 runs to 13 residues. The CDR3 protein is CASTSSNTGELFF. DNA of the CDR3: TGTGCCAGCACCTCGTCGAACACCGGGGAGCTGTTTTTT.

This clone was seen a single time. The chain couples TRBV7-9 to TRBJ1-1; D is uncertain. V was pared by 0 bases and J by 8 bases, with 13 bases between. The germline gives CDR1 SEHNR, CDR2 FQNEAQ (reference sequence). The CDR3 length is 14 residues. For the CDR3, the DNA is TGTGCCAGCAGCTTAGCCCCAGGCGGACCAGAAGCTTTCTTT. This translates into CASSLAPGGPEAFF.

The V call is TRBV4-1, the J call TRBJ1-2; tentatively, D is TRBD1 (5 bases). V lost 3 bases to trimming and J lost 6 bases, with 26 bases between them. The CDR3 contains 18 residues. CDR1 MGHRA and CDR2 YSYEKL come from the germline V gene. The CDR3 DNA is TGCGCCAGCAGCCATGGTTCTGCGGGGCAGGGAAAGGACGATGGCTACACCTTC. It translates to CASSHGSAGQGKDDGYTF.

CDR3 in amino acids: CATSDIRTRTNTEAFF. Here the CDR3 DNA reads TGTGCCACCAGTGACATACGGACACGCACGAACACTGAAGCTTTCTTT. The chain carries TRBV24-1 and TRBJ1-1; a possible D gene is TRBD1 (5 bases). The CDR3 is 16 amino acids. The V end was cut by 4 bases, the J end by 1 base, with 15 bases between. From germline, CDR1 is KGHDR and CDR2 SFDVKD.

The J gene is TRBJ2-1, the V gene TRBV20-1, with D unresolved. Germline CDR1 DFQATT, CDR2 SNEGSKA (reference sequence). The CDR3 loop spans 11 amino acids. V lost 3 bases, J lost 5 bases, and 5 bases lay in between. CDR3 in amino acids: CSASYNNEQFF. CDR3 nucleotides: TGCAGTGCTAGTTATAACAATGAGCAGTTCTTC.

V gene TRBV11-2 combines with J gene TRBJ2-2, with TRBD2 matching over 12 bases. CDR1 and CDR2 from the germline V gene are SGHAT and FQNNGV. The CDR3 runs to 18 residues. Trimming removed 3 bases from V and 0 bases from J; junction bases left unmatched: 5. The CDR3 spells CASSFWGLAGANTGELFF. CDR3 nucleotides: TGTGCCAGCAGCTTCTGGGGACTAGCGGGTGCGAACACCGGGGAGCTGTTTTTT.

The rearrangement joins TRBV6-5 to TRBJ1-4, with D possibly being TRBD1 (6 bases). Trimming removed 7 bases at V and 5 bases at J, with 17 bases between. Germline V gives CDR1 MNHEY, CDR2 SVGAGI. CDR3 length: 15 residues. Here the CDR3 reads CASKTQGMINEKLFF. The DNA of the CDR3 is TGTGCCAGCAAAACGCAGGGGATGATCAATGAAAAACTGTTTTTT.